Below are 29 T cell receptor beta chains sequenced from a single sample in a study of blood T cell repertoires in COVID-19. Produced via immunoSEQ multiplex PCR; TCRdb's table is partial and in-frame only. The data show approximately 130,000 clones, around 78% seen once. The sample comprised peripheral blood. The receptor set was obtained from a human donor in a cohort sampled during active COVID-19.

The chain is built from TRBV30 and TRBJ2-5; perhaps TRBD1 as D (6 bases). The CDR3 extends over 13 amino acids. V lost 2 bases and J 4 bases, leaving 11 bases between the germline ends. Germline V lookup: CDR1 GTSNPN, CDR2 SVGIG (reference sequence). The CDR3 is CAWSPSGAETQYF. As DNA, the CDR3 is TGTGCCTGGAGTCCGTCAGGGGCAGAGACCCAGTACTTC.

Of note for this clone: This same CDR3 is encoded by further DNA sequences in the sample. The chain combines TRBV4-1 with TRBJ1-1; TRBD1 aligns across 7 bases. Losses at the gene ends were 0 bases for V and 4 bases for J; bases not matched to a gene: 5. CDR1 is MGHRA and CDR2 is YSYEKL in the germline V gene. CDR3 length: 15 amino acids. In DNA, the CDR3 is TGCGCCAGCAGCCAAGATGGCAGGGGGAGCACTGAAGCTTTCTTT. Amino acids: CASSQDGRGSTEAFF.

This chain connects TRBV2 to TRBJ1-4; D is unclear. The ends were cut back, 3 bases at V and 8 bases at J, with 13 bases in the middle. The CDR3 covers 14 residues. CDR1 is SNHLY, CDR2 FYNNEI, per germline. CDR3 in DNA: TGTGCCAGCAGTGATCGAGGGTTTGGAGAAAAACTGTTTTTT. Its protein is CASSDRGFGEKLFF.

Turning to this clone: One junction end does not reproduce the germline sequence, and a read error may be involved. This chain links TRBV5-5 with TRBJ1-2; D remains unclear. Germline values: CDR1 SGHKS, CDR2 YYEKEE (reference sequence). The CDR3 extends over 15 amino acids. For the CDR3, the DNA is TGTGCCAGCAACTTGGAGGCGGCAGCTAACTATGGCTACACCTTC. Its protein is CASNLEAAANYGYTF. The variable domain in full, completed from reference TRBV5-5 and TRBJ1-2, reads DAGVTQSPTHLIKTRGQQVTLRCSPISGHKSVSWYQQVLGQGPQFIFQYYEKEERGRGNFPDRFSARQFPNYSSELNVNALLLGDSALYLCASNLEAAANYGYTFGSGTRLTVV.

The gene calls are TRBV29-1 and TRBJ1-1; D is uncertain. CDR3 length equals 13 residues. Germline values: CDR1 SQVTM, CDR2 ANQGSEA. With 4 bases removed from V and 0 bases from J, the gap between germline ends came to 9 bases. CDR3 in amino acids: CSVGRDLNTEAFF. As DNA, the CDR3 is TGCAGCGTTGGTCGGGATTTGAACACTGAAGCTTTCTTT.

The chain recombines TRBV11-1 with TRBJ2-3; the D is unclear. This CDR3 contains 11 residues. The ends were cut back, 8 bases at V and 1 base at J, with 4 bases in the middle. Germline lookup yields CDR1 SGHAT and CDR2 FQDESV (reference sequence). CDR3 residues: CASGRTDTQYF. CDR3 DNA: TGTGCCAGCGGCCGCACAGATACGCAGTATTTT.

The chain carries TRBV6-6 and TRBJ1-1; D uncertain. The CDR3 is 13 residues long. The V gene's germline CDR1 is MNHNY and CDR2 SVGAGI (reference sequence). V dropped 2 bases and J dropped 6 bases, with 10 bases sitting between them. CDR3 nucleotides: TGTGCCAGCAGTTACAACGGGAAGGCTGAAGCTTTCTTT. Its protein is CASSYNGKAEAFF.

The chain employs TRBV27 and TRBJ1-2; D is undetermined. The germline V gene encodes CDR1 MNHEY and CDR2 SMNVEV (reference sequence). Between the trimmed V and J ends, which lost 0 bases and 4 bases, there was a span of 12 bases. The CDR3 is 15 residues long. Here the CDR3 DNA reads TGTGCCAGCAGTTTATCGTTACAGCCCGTCTATGGCTACACCTTC. Amino acid sequence: CASSLSLQPVYGYTF.

This clone appeared a few times. V gene TRBV6-5 combines with J gene TRBJ2-7; perhaps TRBD2 as D (5 bases). V was clipped by 6 bases and J by 9 bases, with 18 bases between them. The CDR3 contains 13 residues. Germline CDR1 and CDR2: MNHEY and SVGAGI. The DNA of the CDR3 is TGTGCCAGCAGCCGGGAACTCCGGGTTTCGCAGTACTTC. Protein sequence: CASSRELRVSQYF.

The chain employs TRBV18 and TRBJ1-1, with D possibly being TRBD1 (5 bases). The CDR3 covers 16 residues. Germline CDR1 reads KGHSH; CDR2 reads LQKENI. The V end lost 1 base, the J end lost 7 bases, and 19 bases lay between the germline ends. The CDR3 spells CASSPRVKGRGDEAFF. The CDR3 DNA reads as TGTGCCAGCTCACCACGGGTTAAGGGGCGCGGTGATGAAGCTTTCTTT.

The gene calls are TRBV6-6 and TRBJ1-3; 7 positions agree with TRBD1. The CDR3 length is 15 residues. From germline, CDR1 is MNHNY and CDR2 SVGAGI (reference sequence). V dropped 4 bases and J dropped 2; count of bases not matched to a gene: 5. CDR3 protein: CASSSTGSAGNTIYF. The CDR3 DNA is TGTGCCAGCAGTTCGACAGGGAGCGCTGGAAACACCATATATTTT.

The rearrangement links TRBV27 to TRBJ1-6; weak D call: TRBD1 (6 bases). The length of the CDR3 is 15 residues. Trimming removed 5 bases from V and 8 bases from J, with 16 bases in between. CDR1 is MNHEY, CDR2 SMNVEV, per germline (reference sequence). The CDR3 spells CASSPRDKGYSPLHF. The CDR3 nucleotides are TGTGCCAGCAGTCCTCGGGACAAAGGGTATTCACCCCTCCACTTT.

The table lists this clone with a few counts. This chain connects TRBV19 to TRBJ1-5; 8 bases are shared with TRBD1. Per germline, CDR1 LNHDA and CDR2 SQIVND (reference sequence). The CDR3 runs to 15 residues. Germline trimming cut 0 bases from V and 4 bases from J; bases unmatched to any gene: 2. CDR3 region: CASSIDRGPNQPQHF. In DNA form, the CDR3 reads TGTGCCAGTAGTATAGACAGGGGGCCTAATCAGCCCCAGCATTTT.

The chain couples TRBV11-3 to TRBJ2-5; 11 bases are a match to TRBD1. The germline V gene encodes CDR1 SGHNT and CDR2 YENEEA. The CDR3 loop spans 14 amino acids. With 7 bases clipped from V and 5 bases from J, the junction kept 6 bases outside the gene matches. The CDR3 DNA reads as TGTGCCAGCAAGGGACAGGGGGATGCGGAGACCCAGTACTTC. The encoded protein is CASKGQGDAETQYF.

This chain joins TRBV3-1 (or the pseudogene TRBV3-2) and TRBJ2-1, with 14 nucleotides matching TRBD2. The V segment lost 1 base and the J segment 12 bases; nucleotides outside the gene matches: 8. The CDR3 covers 16 residues. CDR1 is LGHDT, CDR2 YNNKEL, per germline (reference sequence). This CDR3 reads CASSQVPGLAGARQFF. The DNA for the CDR3 is TGTGCCAGCAGCCAAGTGCCGGGACTAGCGGGGGCCAGGCAGTTCTTC.

As DNA, the CDR3 is TGTGCCAGCACTAATAGCCCCGGGACAGGGGCTGGGCAGTACTTC. It yields the protein CASTNSPGTGAGQYF. This sequence joins TRBV27 and TRBJ2-7; 10 bases fit TRBD1. This CDR3 spans 15 amino acids. V shed 7 bases, J shed 9 bases, and the junction held 15 bases outside the gene matches. Germline CDR1 is MNHEY and CDR2 is SMNVEV (reference sequence).

The V gene is TRBV23-1, the J gene TRBJ2-5, with D maybe TRBD1 (6 bases). TRBV23-1 is noted as an ORF with a role that remains uncertain. CDR3 size: 12 residues. Trimming took 10 bases from V and 5 from J, leaving 14 bases between them. The CDR3 loop reads CATGAGRETQYF. Written as DNA, the CDR3 is TGCGCCACAGGGGCAGGGCGTGAGACCCAGTACTTC.

For the CDR3, the DNA is TGTGCCAGCAGCGGCGACAGTTCCTACGAGCAGTACTTC. Amino acid sequence: CASSGDSSYEQYF. V gene TRBV5-4 combines with J gene TRBJ2-7; the D gene is possibly TRBD1 (5 bases). This CDR3 has 13 amino acids. Looked up from germline, CDR1 is SGHNT and CDR2 is YYREEE (reference sequence). Trimming stripped 4 bases from V and 1 base from J, with 9 bases between.

This chain links TRBV7-9 with TRBJ2-1; 7 positions agree with TRBD2. This CDR3 spans 17 amino acids. Unmatched junction bases numbered 12, after V lost 2 bases and J lost 5 bases. Per the germline V gene, CDR1 is SEHNR and CDR2 is FQNEAQ (reference sequence). CDR3 nucleotides: TGTGCCAGCAGCTTACCTTTACGGCTAGCGGTACACAATGAGCAGTTCTTC. Residues: CASSLPLRLAVHNEQFF.

The chain employs TRBV24-1 and TRBJ2-2; 8 bases line up with TRBD1. V lost 3 bases and J lost 0; bases outside the gene matches: 5. This CDR3 region has 17 residues. CDR1 and CDR2 (germline): KGHDR, SFDVKD. The CDR3 DNA follows: TGTGCCACCAGTGATATTGGACAGGGCCCGAACACCGGGGAGCTGTTTTTT. Translation: CATSDIGQGPNTGELFF.

The chain combines TRBV3-1 (or the pseudogene TRBV3-2) with TRBJ1-6; TRBD1 agrees at 7 bases. V lost 2 bases to trimming and J lost 10 bases; unmatched junction nucleotides: 5. CDR3 length: 14 amino acids. Looked up from germline, CDR1 is LGHDT and CDR2 is YNNKEL (reference sequence). The DNA for the CDR3 is TGTGCCAGCAGCCAACGCTGGGGACAGTCACCCCTCCACTTT. This encodes CASSQRWGQSPLHF.

This clone occurred once. The V and J genes are TRBV5-4 and TRBJ2-7; tentatively, D is TRBD1 (6 bases). V was shortened by 1 base and J by 0 bases, with 11 bases between the two germline ends. CDR3 length equals 15 residues. CDR1 is SGHNT and CDR2 is YYREEE in the germline V gene (reference sequence). CDR3 sequence (DNA): TGTGCCAGCAGCTTGTGGACAGACTTCTCCTACGAGCAGTACTTC. Its translation: CASSLWTDFSYEQYF.

This chain joins TRBV19 and TRBJ2-7, with no clear D. The CDR3 covers 13 residues. Trimming left V 1 base short and J 2 bases short, with 6 bases between. Germline V lookup: CDR1 LNHDA, CDR2 SQIVND (reference sequence). This chain's CDR3 is CASSIGSTYEQYF. The CDR3 coding sequence is TGTGCCAGTAGTATAGGGAGCACCTACGAGCAGTACTTC.

This clone has only a few counts. This chain joins TRBV18 and TRBJ2-7, with D perhaps TRBD2 (5 bases). Per germline, CDR1 KGHSH and CDR2 LQKENI. Trimming left V 3 bases short and J 4 bases short, with 25 bases between. This CDR3 has 18 residues. The DNA for the CDR3 is TGTGCCAGCTCACCTTCCCGGAGGTACACCCGACTCTTATACGAGCAGTACTTC. It specifies CASSPSRRYTRLLYEQYF.

V gene TRBV5-4 combines with J gene TRBJ1-1; 9 bases map to TRBD1. After removal of 4 bases from V and 5 bases from J, the junction contained 9 bases not matched to a gene. This CDR3 is 15 amino acids long. Per germline, CDR1 SGHNT and CDR2 YYREEE (reference sequence). The CDR3 nucleotides read TGTGCCAGCAGCAGAACAGGGGGCCCGATTACTGAAGCTTTCTTT. This codes for CASSRTGGPITEAFF. The entire variable domain, with the rest obtained from reference TRBV5-4 and TRBJ1-1, is as follows: ETGVTQSPTHLIKTRGQQVTLRCSSQSGHNTVSWYQQALGQGPQFIFQYYREEENGRGNFPPRFSGLQFPNYSSELNVNALELDDSALYLCASSRTGGPITEAFFGQGTRLTVV.

The J gene is TRBJ2-1, the V gene TRBV4-1; maybe TRBD2 (5 bases). Trimming stripped 7 bases from V and 9 bases from J, with 16 bases between. Per germline, CDR1 MGHRA and CDR2 YSYEKL. This CDR3 spans 13 amino acids. The CDR3 coding sequence is TGCGCCAGCAACTCACTAGATCCCTTTGAGCAGTTCTTC. Translated: CASNSLDPFEQFF.

Only one count was recorded for this clone. The chain uses TRBV7-8 and TRBJ1-1; possible D gene TRBD1, 6 bases. The germline CDR1 and CDR2 sequences are SGHVS and FQNEAQ. V shed 1 base and J shed 4 bases, with 13 bases lying between them. The CDR3 has 15 residues. The DNA for the CDR3 is TGTGCCAGCAGCTTAGTCCGAGGACAGAGCACTGAAGCTTTCTTT. Translated, it gives CASSLVRGQSTEAFF.

The CDR3 protein is CASSIVHSIAYNEQFF. In DNA form, the CDR3 reads TGTGCCAGTAGTATAGTTCACAGCATAGCCTACAATGAGCAGTTCTTC. The rearrangement joins TRBV19 to TRBJ2-1; the D is unclear. Germline assignment: CDR1 LNHDA and CDR2 SQIVND (reference sequence). The V gene lost 1 base and the J gene lost 2 bases, with 12 bases spanning the gap. This CDR3 is built from 16 residues.

This sequence joins TRBV10-2 and TRBJ1-3; D unclear. From germline, CDR1 is WSHSY and CDR2 SAAADI. The CDR3 length is 14 residues. V lost 6 bases and J lost 2, with 11 bases in between. CDR3 amino acids: CASSLSGTGNTIYF. CDR3 in DNA: TGCGCCAGCAGCCTTTCGGGTACTGGAAACACCATATATTTT.